These T cell receptor beta chains were read from a single sample in a study of blood T cells in healthy people across ages. Using its own MiXCR run on the 5' RACE reads, TCRdb lists one record per CDR3 protein. The profile covers 600,000 to 1,000,000 distinct CDR3 sequences, with around 25% appearing a single time and more than 3% taken by the ten largest. This same sample was also taken into another study, of T cells of mothers and their children.

The sequencing input was blood. These receptors all stem from a boy younger than 18 in good health. The CDR3 runs from the conserved cysteine through the conserved F or W. The order of the fields is clone size, V gene, D gene, J gene, CDR3 protein, CDR3 DNA. A D gene is named only where the DNA matches it firmly. A row's size may be missing; if present it is once, few, many or a size class.

clone_size: -; v_call: TRBV28; d_call: TRBD2; j_call: TRBJ2-4; cdr3_aa: CASRERERIAKNIQYF; cdr3_nt: TGTGCCAGCAGGGAGCGGGAGCGAATAGCCAAAAACATTCAGTACTTC
clone_size: -; v_call: TRBV5-1; d_call: -; j_call: TRBJ2-5; cdr3_aa: CASSYYRAPNQETQYF; cdr3_nt: TGCGCCAGCAGCTACTACAGGGCCCCTAATCAAGAGACCCAGTACTTC
clone_size: -; v_call: TRBV4-3; d_call: -; j_call: TRBJ2-5; cdr3_aa: CASSQDRAAEETQYF; cdr3_nt: TGCGCCAGCAGCCAAGATCGGGCAGCAGAAGAGACCCAGTACTTC
clone_size: once; v_call: TRBV28; d_call: TRBD2; j_call: TRBJ2-7; cdr3_aa: CASSPYPSGGVYEQYF; cdr3_nt: TGTGCCAGCAGTCCCTACCCTAGCGGGGGAGTCTACGAGCAGTACTTC
clone_size: few; v_call: TRBV4-1; d_call: TRBD1; j_call: TRBJ2-7; cdr3_aa: CASSRTGTGVLEQYF; cdr3_nt: TGCGCCAGCAGCCGGACCGGGACAGGGGTTCTCGAGCAGTACTTC
clone_size: few; v_call: TRBV4-3; d_call: -; j_call: TRBJ2-1; cdr3_aa: CASSQVLWNEQFF; cdr3_nt: TGCGCCAGCAGCCAAGTTCTATGGAATGAGCAGTTCTTC
clone_size: -; v_call: TRBV29-1; d_call: -; j_call: TRBJ1-4; cdr3_aa: CSVEAGQDEKLFF; cdr3_nt: TGCAGCGTTGAAGCAGGGCAGGATGAAAAACTGTTTTTT
clone_size: many; v_call: TRBV9; d_call: -; j_call: TRBJ2-3; cdr3_aa: CASSVASDTQYF; cdr3_nt: TGTGCCAGCAGCGTAGCCTCAGATACGCAGTATTTT
clone_size: few; v_call: TRBV20-1; d_call: TRBD2; j_call: TRBJ2-3; cdr3_aa: CSARDPAGGGDTQYF; cdr3_nt: TGCAGTGCTAGAGATCCAGCGGGAGGAGGGGATACGCAGTATTTT
clone_size: few; v_call: TRBV29-1; d_call: -; j_call: TRBJ1-2; cdr3_aa: CSAGYGVYGYTF; cdr3_nt: TGCAGCGCAGGGTATGGGGTCTATGGCTACACCTTC
clone_size: -; v_call: TRBV14; d_call: -; j_call: TRBJ2-7; cdr3_aa: CASSQDLDSLVAEQYF; cdr3_nt: TGTGCCAGCAGCCAAGATTTAGACTCGCTCGTGGCCGAGCAGTACTTC
clone_size: few; v_call: TRBV7-2; d_call: -; j_call: TRBJ1-5; cdr3_aa: CASSLTVGNQPQHF; cdr3_nt: TGTGCTAGCAGCTTGACTGTCGGCAATCAGCCCCAGCATTTT
clone_size: few; v_call: TRBV20-1; d_call: -; j_call: TRBJ2-2; cdr3_aa: CSARDTNTGEPFF; cdr3_nt: TGCAGTGCTAGAGATACGAACACCGGGGAGCCGTTTTTT
clone_size: -; v_call: TRBV20-1; d_call: -; j_call: TRBJ2-1; cdr3_aa: CSAEREKQFF; cdr3_nt: TGCAGTGCTGAACGGGAGAAGCAGTTCTTC
clone_size: -; v_call: TRBV5-6; d_call: TRBD2; j_call: TRBJ2-1; cdr3_aa: CASSRSGGLGNEQFF; cdr3_nt: TGTGCCAGCAGCCGGAGCGGGGGATTGGGCAATGAGCAGTTCTTC
clone_size: -; v_call: TRBV3-1; d_call: -; j_call: TRBJ2-5; cdr3_aa: CASSQDSQETQYF; cdr3_nt: TGTGCCAGCAGCCAAGATTCCCAAGAGACCCAGTACTTC
clone_size: -; v_call: TRBV14; d_call: -; j_call: TRBJ2-7; cdr3_aa: CASSQDNRSAELYEQYF; cdr3_nt: TGTGCCAGCAGCCAAGATAATAGGTCAGCTGAACTCTACGAGCAGTACTTC
clone_size: once; v_call: TRBV12-5; d_call: -; j_call: TRBJ2-7; cdr3_aa: CASAPDGSYEQYF; cdr3_nt: TGTGCTAGTGCCCCCGACGGCTCCTACGAGCAGTACTTC
clone_size: -; v_call: TRBV7-2; d_call: TRBD1; j_call: TRBJ1-2; cdr3_aa: CASSLPGGNYGYTF; cdr3_nt: TGTGCCAGCAGCTTACCAGGGGGCAACTATGGCTACACCTTC
clone_size: -; v_call: TRBV20-1; d_call: -; j_call: TRBJ1-3; cdr3_aa: CSAKNDGGGGALGTIYF; cdr3_nt: TGCAGTGCCAAAAACGACGGGGGCGGAGGAGCGTTGGGCACCATATATTTT
clone_size: few; v_call: TRBV28; d_call: TRBD1; j_call: TRBJ1-2; cdr3_aa: CASSSLAGQLIYGYTF; cdr3_nt: TGTGCCAGCAGTTCGCTTGCGGGACAGCTGATCTATGGCTACACCTTC
clone_size: few; v_call: TRBV7-9; d_call: -; j_call: TRBJ2-2; cdr3_aa: CASSINPGELFF; cdr3_nt: TGTGCCAGCAGCATAAACCCCGGGGAGCTGTTTTTT
clone_size: -; v_call: TRBV6-5; d_call: -; j_call: TRBJ1-1; cdr3_aa: CASSHSIMNTEAFF; cdr3_nt: TGTGCCAGCAGCCATAGCATCATGAACACTGAAGCTTTCTTT
clone_size: -; v_call: TRBV28; d_call: TRBD2; j_call: TRBJ2-1; cdr3_aa: CASSSPGLVGNEQFF; cdr3_nt: TGTGCCAGCAGTTCCCCGGGACTAGTAGGTAATGAGCAGTTCTTC
clone_size: -; v_call: TRBV12-3/TRBV12-4; d_call: -; j_call: TRBJ1-1; cdr3_aa: CASSFVVRNTEAFF; cdr3_nt: TGTGCCAGCAGTTTTGTCGTTCGGAACACTGAAGCTTTCTTT
clone_size: -; v_call: TRBV20-1; d_call: -; j_call: TRBJ1-4; cdr3_aa: CSARDPGRANEKLFF; cdr3_nt: TGCAGTGCTAGAGATCCGGGGAGGGCTAATGAAAAACTGTTTTTT
clone_size: -; v_call: TRBV9; d_call: TRBD2; j_call: TRBJ2-2; cdr3_aa: CASSPTSGGVPGELFF; cdr3_nt: TGTGCCAGCAGCCCCACTAGCGGGGGGGTCCCCGGGGAGCTGTTTTTT
clone_size: -; v_call: TRBV24-1; d_call: TRBD1; j_call: TRBJ1-2; cdr3_aa: CATSDAGTGDFHGYTF; cdr3_nt: TGTGCCACCAGTGATGCAGGGACAGGGGACTTTCATGGCTACACCTTC
clone_size: -; v_call: TRBV20-1; d_call: -; j_call: TRBJ2-7; cdr3_aa: CSASPGTGHYEQYF; cdr3_nt: TGCAGTGCCTCCCCCGGGACGGGCCACTACGAGCAGTACTTC
clone_size: -; v_call: TRBV5-5; d_call: TRBD1; j_call: TRBJ1-2; cdr3_aa: CAGSPGDRVNYGYTF; cdr3_nt: TGTGCCGGCAGCCCGGGGGACAGAGTGAACTATGGCTACACCTTC
clone_size: -; v_call: TRBV6-2/TRBV6-3; d_call: TRBD2; j_call: TRBJ2-1; cdr3_aa: CASSYTPGLAEYNEQFF; cdr3_nt: TGTGCCAGCAGTTACACCCCTGGACTAGCGGAGTACAATGAGCAGTTCTTC
clone_size: -; v_call: TRBV7-2; d_call: -; j_call: TRBJ1-1; cdr3_aa: CASSLWSEAFF; cdr3_nt: TGTGCCAGCAGCTTATGGTCTGAAGCTTTCTTT
clone_size: -; v_call: TRBV7-2; d_call: TRBD1; j_call: TRBJ1-1; cdr3_aa: CASSPAGWTGSSEAFF; cdr3_nt: TGTGCCAGCAGCCCAGCCGGCTGGACAGGGAGCTCTGAAGCTTTCTTT
clone_size: few; v_call: TRBV29-1; d_call: TRBD1; j_call: TRBJ2-7; cdr3_aa: CSVEEDKQGNEQYF; cdr3_nt: TGCAGCGTTGAAGAGGATAAACAGGGGAACGAGCAGTACTTC
clone_size: -; v_call: TRBV7-2; d_call: TRBD1; j_call: TRBJ1-5; cdr3_aa: CASSLVPRGHQPQHF; cdr3_nt: TGTGCCAGCAGCTTAGTACCCAGGGGGCATCAGCCCCAGCATTTT
clone_size: -; v_call: TRBV5-5; d_call: -; j_call: TRBJ1-4; cdr3_aa: CASSPGAGTFEKLFF; cdr3_nt: TGTGCCAGCAGCCCGGGGGCAGGGACCTTTGAAAAACTGTTTTTT
clone_size: -; v_call: TRBV28; d_call: -; j_call: TRBJ2-7; cdr3_aa: CASSFSGRGYEQYF; cdr3_nt: TGTGCCAGCAGTTTCTCCGGACGAGGCTACGAGCAGTACTTC
clone_size: -; v_call: TRBV25-1; d_call: -; j_call: TRBJ1-6; cdr3_aa: CASSEWNTGSNNSPLHF; cdr3_nt: TGTGCCAGCAGTGAATGGAACACCGGGAGCAATAATTCACCCCTCCACTTT
clone_size: -; v_call: TRBV28; d_call: TRBD2; j_call: TRBJ2-1; cdr3_aa: CASSSRLAGGSYNEQFF; cdr3_nt: TGTGCCAGCAGTTCGCGACTAGCGGGAGGATCCTACAATGAGCAGTTCTTC
clone_size: -; v_call: TRBV20-1; d_call: -; j_call: TRBJ1-3; cdr3_aa: CSATPGASGNTIYF; cdr3_nt: TGCAGTGCGACTCCCGGGGCCTCTGGAAACACCATATATTTT
clone_size: -; v_call: TRBV9; d_call: -; j_call: TRBJ2-7; cdr3_aa: CASNPSGLSDYEQYF; cdr3_nt: TGTGCCAGCAACCCCTCAGGACTGTCGGACTACGAGCAGTACTTC
clone_size: few; v_call: TRBV18; d_call: -; j_call: TRBJ2-7; cdr3_aa: CASSPAGSSYEQYF; cdr3_nt: TGTGCCAGCTCACCCGCGGGCAGCTCCTACGAGCAGTACTTC
clone_size: -; v_call: TRBV6-5; d_call: -; j_call: TRBJ1-2; cdr3_aa: CASSYSTWPPSTF; cdr3_nt: TGTGCCAGCAGTTATTCTACGTGGCCGCCGTCCACCTTC
clone_size: -; v_call: TRBV6-5; d_call: TRBD2; j_call: TRBJ2-7; cdr3_aa: CASSYSSGLAAHEQYF; cdr3_nt: TGTGCCAGCAGTTACTCATCGGGACTAGCGGCCCACGAGCAGTACTTC
clone_size: -; v_call: TRBV29-1; d_call: TRBD1; j_call: TRBJ2-7; cdr3_aa: CSVATQGSVEQYF; cdr3_nt: TGCAGCGTAGCCACACAGGGGTCGGTCGAGCAGTACTTC
clone_size: -; v_call: TRBV27; d_call: -; j_call: TRBJ2-5; cdr3_aa: CASSWQGTYQETQYF; cdr3_nt: TGTGCCAGCAGTTGGCAGGGGACGTACCAAGAGACCCAGTACTTC
clone_size: -; v_call: TRBV29-1; d_call: -; j_call: TRBJ1-1; cdr3_aa: CSVEDPEASTEAFF; cdr3_nt: TGCAGCGTTGAAGATCCGGAGGCCAGCACTGAAGCTTTCTTT
clone_size: -; v_call: TRBV3-1; d_call: -; j_call: TRBJ1-2; cdr3_aa: CASSPSAEGTGYGYTF; cdr3_nt: TGTGCCAGCAGCCCGTCTGCGGAGGGCACAGGGTATGGCTACACCTTC
clone_size: -; v_call: TRBV29-1; d_call: TRBD2; j_call: TRBJ2-5; cdr3_aa: CSVVIWQRGPLQETQYF; cdr3_nt: TGCAGCGTTGTAATCTGGCAGCGGGGGCCCCTACAAGAGACCCAGTACTTC
clone_size: -; v_call: TRBV5-1; d_call: TRBD1; j_call: TRBJ2-3; cdr3_aa: CASSEQGLPDTQYF; cdr3_nt: TGCGCCAGCAGCGAACAGGGGCTCCCAGATACGCAGTATTTT
clone_size: few; v_call: TRBV6-1; d_call: -; j_call: TRBJ2-2; cdr3_aa: CASSEAPAGELFF; cdr3_nt: TGTGCCAGCAGTGAAGCCCCTGCCGGGGAGCTGTTTTTT
clone_size: -; v_call: TRBV29-1; d_call: -; j_call: TRBJ2-3; cdr3_aa: CSVEEGGGAFTPDTQYF; cdr3_nt: TGCAGCGTTGAAGAAGGGGGAGGGGCTTTTACCCCAGATACGCAGTATTTT
clone_size: few; v_call: TRBV29-1; d_call: -; j_call: TRBJ2-1; cdr3_aa: CSAVTRGSKNNEQFF; cdr3_nt: TGCAGCGCTGTCACTAGAGGTTCCAAAAATAATGAGCAGTTCTTC
clone_size: few; v_call: TRBV20-1; d_call: -; j_call: TRBJ1-2; cdr3_aa: CSARGGRDLGGYTF; cdr3_nt: TGCAGTGCTAGAGGTGGCAGGGATCTCGGTGGCTACACCTTC
clone_size: few; v_call: TRBV7-2; d_call: TRBD1; j_call: TRBJ1-2; cdr3_aa: CASSLSRTGGGDF; cdr3_nt: TGTGCCAGCAGCTTATCTCGAACAGGGGGTGGTGACTTC